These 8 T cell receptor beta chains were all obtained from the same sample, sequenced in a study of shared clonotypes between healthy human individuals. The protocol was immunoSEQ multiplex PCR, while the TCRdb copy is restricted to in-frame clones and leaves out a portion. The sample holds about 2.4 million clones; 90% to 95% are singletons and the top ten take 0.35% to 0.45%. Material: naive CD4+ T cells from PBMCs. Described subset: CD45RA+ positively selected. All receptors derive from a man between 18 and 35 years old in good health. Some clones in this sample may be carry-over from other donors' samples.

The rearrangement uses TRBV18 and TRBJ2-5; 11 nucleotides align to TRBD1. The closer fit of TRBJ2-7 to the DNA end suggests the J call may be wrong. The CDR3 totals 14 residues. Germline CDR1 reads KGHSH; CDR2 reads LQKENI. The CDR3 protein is CASSPGQGDYEQYF. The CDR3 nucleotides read TGTGCCAGCTCACCGGGACAGGGGGACTACGAGCAGTACTTC.

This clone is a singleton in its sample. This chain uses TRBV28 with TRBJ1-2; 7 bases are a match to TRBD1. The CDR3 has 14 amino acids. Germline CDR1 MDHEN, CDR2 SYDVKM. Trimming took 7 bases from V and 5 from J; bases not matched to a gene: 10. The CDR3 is CASTLTQGRYGYTF. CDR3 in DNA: TGTGCCAGCACCCTAACACAGGGGAGGTATGGCTACACCTTC.

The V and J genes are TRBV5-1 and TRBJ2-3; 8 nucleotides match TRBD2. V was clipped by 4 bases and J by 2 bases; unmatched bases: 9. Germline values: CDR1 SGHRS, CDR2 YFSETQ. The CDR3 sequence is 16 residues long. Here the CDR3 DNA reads TGCGCCAGCAGCCCCCGGTTAGCGGGACCCACAGATACGCAGTATTTT. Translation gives CASSPRLAGPTDTQYF.

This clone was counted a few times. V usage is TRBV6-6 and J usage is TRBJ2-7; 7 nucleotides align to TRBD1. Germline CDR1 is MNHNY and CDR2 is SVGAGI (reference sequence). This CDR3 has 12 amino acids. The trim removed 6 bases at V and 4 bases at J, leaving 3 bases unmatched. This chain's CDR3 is CASRDRQYEQYF. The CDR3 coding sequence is TGTGCCAGCAGGGACAGGCAGTACGAGCAGTACTTC.

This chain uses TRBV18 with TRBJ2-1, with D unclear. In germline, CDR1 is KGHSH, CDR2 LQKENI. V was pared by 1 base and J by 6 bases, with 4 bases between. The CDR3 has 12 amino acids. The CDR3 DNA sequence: TGTGCCAGCTCACCACTCCGCAATGAGCAGTTCTTC. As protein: CASSPLRNEQFF.

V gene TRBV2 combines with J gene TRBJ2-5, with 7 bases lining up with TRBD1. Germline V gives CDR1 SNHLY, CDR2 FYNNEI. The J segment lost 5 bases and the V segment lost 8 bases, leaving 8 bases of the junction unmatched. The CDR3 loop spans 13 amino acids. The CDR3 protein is CASGRGQSETQYF. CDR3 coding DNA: TGTGCCAGCGGTAGGGGGCAGTCGGAGACCCAGTACTTC.

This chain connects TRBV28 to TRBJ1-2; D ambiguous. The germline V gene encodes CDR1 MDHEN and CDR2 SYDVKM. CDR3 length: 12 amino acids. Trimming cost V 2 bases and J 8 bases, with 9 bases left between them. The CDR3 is CASSLGRRGYTF. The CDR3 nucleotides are TGTGCCAGCAGTTTAGGCAGACGCGGCTACACCTTC.

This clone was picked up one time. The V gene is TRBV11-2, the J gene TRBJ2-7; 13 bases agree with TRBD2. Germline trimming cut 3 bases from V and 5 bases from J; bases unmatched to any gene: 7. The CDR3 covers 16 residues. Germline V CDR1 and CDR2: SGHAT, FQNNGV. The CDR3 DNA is TGTGCCAGCAGCTTCAGCGGACTAGCGGGAGCCCACGAGCAGTACTTC. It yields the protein CASSFSGLAGAHEQYF.